This T cell receptor (beta chain) was captured in a study of T cell responses to AZD1222 COVID-19 vaccine. Overall study findings and caveats: The reported proportion of spike-specific TCRs targeting unmutated variant regions was nearly half. Across spike, vaccine-associated CD4 TCRs were found, dominant at 160-218 and 743-854. There were mostly white British donors and more females than males, and clonal diversity was possibly underestimated. It was only six AZD1222 recipients who were seropositive at baseline.

Comments on this clone: What it recognizes is unknown.

The length of the CDR3 is 21 residues. V was pared by 4 bases and J by 1 base, with 15 bases of the junction left unmatched. From germline, CDR1 is MNHEY and CDR2 SMNVEV (reference sequence). The protocol was immunoSEQ multiplex PCR, while the TCRdb copy is restricted to in-frame clones and leaves out a portion. The sample has 150,000 to 200,000 clones, more than 75% seen once. This material consisted of peripheral blood, taken on day 0 of AZD1222 vaccination. The clonotype was recovered from an adult in good health. The V gene is TRBV27, the J gene TRBJ2-6; TRBD2 aligns across 11 bases. The CDR3 region is CASSSLPLTSGTLSGANVLTF. The CDR3 DNA reads as TGTGCCAGCAGTTCCCTCCCATTGACTAGCGGGACTTTATCTGGGGCCAACGTCCTGACTTTC.